Below, 20 T cell receptor beta chains from the same sample are listed, as sequenced in a study of T cells in Graves' hyperthyroidism and ophthalmopathy (dated by TCRdb to about 2019). The protocol used for the library was multiplex PCR. Sequenced on an Illumina HiSeq 2000. Amplification of TCR beta CDR3 regions was carried out from RNA transcripts. For the first round of RT-PCR on the TCR CDR3, the HTBI primer set was used together with the Qiagen OneStep RT-PCR kit. The raw public data were reprocessed by TCRdb itself: fastp quality trimming at Q25, MiXCR clonotype calling, in-frame beta chains only. Rows are unified per CDR3 protein, each entry keeping the most common DNA and genes. Present in this sample are over 700,000 distinct CDR3 sequences, 30% to 40% of which were seen just once. The ten biggest clones cover around 32% of the sample. Input material: blood. The receptors originated from a woman aged 35 to 49 with Graves' hyperthyroidism.

The chain's CDR3 is CASGDQDRPLLRAEAFF. The CDR3 bases are TGTGCCAGTGGAGACCAGGACAGACCGCTTCTTCGCGCTGAAGCTTTCTTT. The chain carries TRBV19 and TRBJ1-1; TRBD1 is a possible D gene (6 bases). The ends were cut back, 8 bases at V and 6 bases at J, with 28 bases in the middle. Germline assignment: CDR1 LNHDA and CDR2 SQIVND (reference sequence). The CDR3 is made up of 17 amino acids.

This clonotype showed up many times. This chain links TRBV20-1 with TRBJ1-2; the match to TRBD1 covers 8 bases. The CDR3 is 14 residues long. The germline V gene has CDR1 DFQATT and CDR2 SNEGSKA (reference sequence). The V and J ends lost 5 bases and 6 bases, in that order; junction bases with no gene match: 11. The CDR3: CSAQDRGESHGYTF. DNA of the CDR3: TGCAGTGCTCAAGACAGGGGAGAATCCCATGGCTACACCTTC.

The rearrangement uses TRBV5-6 and TRBJ1-1, with D possibly matching TRBD1 (6 bases). Per the germline V gene, CDR1 is SGHDT and CDR2 is YYEEEE. V was clipped by 5 bases and J by 11 bases, with 16 bases between them. The length of the CDR3 is 12 residues. The CDR3, as DNA: TGTGCCAGCAGGCGCCCACAGGGAGGGGCTTTCTTT. This codes for CASRRPQGGAFF.

Of note for this clonotype: This sequence may be a read error, since a much larger clone differs from it by one base. Given the absence of the conserved phenylalanine or tryptophan at the CDR3 end, a read error is likely. V is TRBV25-1 and J is TRBJ1-2, with 7 bases matching TRBD1. The CDR3 is 12 amino acids. Per germline, CDR1 MGHDK and CDR2 SYGVNS. With 7 bases clipped from V and 3 bases from J, the junction kept 2 bases outside the gene matches. CDR3 coding DNA: TGTGCCAGCAATACAGGGGACTATGGCTACACCCTC. This encodes CASNTGDYGYTL.

This chain connects TRBV19 to TRBJ1-5, with D tentatively TRBD1 (5 bases). Deletions cut 5 bases from V and 1 base from J, with 15 bases between. Germline CDR1 and CDR2: LNHDA and SQIVND (reference sequence). The CDR3 runs 16 residues. The DNA for the CDR3 is TGTGCCAGTAGTGTGGGTCTGAGACAGAGCAATCAGCCCCAGCATTTT. The encoded protein is CASSVGLRQSNQPQHF.

This clonotype was found many times. The rearrangement joins TRBV20-1 to TRBJ1-1; D gene ambiguous. The germline V and J ends were trimmed by 2 bases and 1 base, with 5 bases remaining between them. Per the germline V gene, CDR1 is DFQATT and CDR2 is SNEGSKA (reference sequence). This CDR3 has 12 amino acids. CDR3: CSARRENTEAFF. In DNA form, the CDR3 reads TGCAGTGCTAGAAGGGAGAACACTGAAGCTTTCTTT.

The chain uses TRBV7-2 and TRBJ2-7; perhaps TRBD2 as D (6 bases). This CDR3 is 11 amino acids long. Germline-derived CDR1 and CDR2 are SGHTA and FQGNSA. Trimming removed 11 bases from V and 3 bases from J, with 11 bases in between. CDR3 nucleotide sequence: TGTGCCTGGATGGGGGGCTACGAGCAGTACTTC. Encoded protein: CAWMGGYEQYF.

This clonotype came up many times. V gene TRBV7-2 combines with J gene TRBJ2-7; D ambiguous. The CDR3 spans 13 residues. Trimming took off 5 bases at V and 4 bases at J, with 12 bases between the two ends. CDR1 and CDR2 (germline): SGHTA, FQGNSA. CDR3 loop: CASSQGAAYEQYF. CDR3 bases: TGTGCCAGCAGCCAAGGCGCAGCTTACGAGCAGTACTTC.

The chain recombines TRBV14 with TRBJ2-5; TRBD1 agrees at 7 bases. Per germline, CDR1 SGHDN and CDR2 FVKESK. This CDR3 spans 15 amino acids. V trimming: 4 bases; J trimming: 8 bases; junction bases outside the gene matches: 13. The CDR3 coding sequence is TGTGCCAGCAGCCGGAATGGACAGGCATCGAGTACCCAGTACTTC. Amino acid sequence: CASSRNGQASSTQYF.

This clonotype was seen many times. The chain carries TRBV7-9 and TRBJ2-7, with 14 positions matching TRBD2. The CDR3 consists of 15 residues. Germline V lookup: CDR1 SEHNR, CDR2 FQNEAQ (reference sequence). Losses at the gene ends were 5 bases for V and 6 bases for J; bases not matched to a gene: 6. The CDR3 DNA is TGTGCCAGCAGCCCCGGGACTAGCGGGAGCGGCGAGCAGTACTTC. Protein product: CASSPGTSGSGEQYF.

This chain's CDR3 is CASSYSLTGTDYGYTF. DNA for the CDR3: TGTGCCAGCAGTTACTCCCTGACAGGGACCGACTATGGCTACACCTTC. This rearrangement joins TRBV6-2 or TRBV6-3 to TRBJ1-2; TRBD1 matches at 7 bases. The CDR3 is 16 residues long. The junction had 7 bases not matched to a gene; V was cut back by 0 bases and J by 3 bases. Germline V gene lookup returns CDR1 MNHEY and CDR2 SVGEGT.

The rearrangement uses TRBV5-6 and TRBJ1-1; possible D gene TRBD1, 5 bases. The CDR3 is 12 amino acids. Germline CDR1 and CDR2: SGHDT and YYEEEE. V dropped 4 bases and J dropped 6 bases, with 10 bases sitting between them. The CDR3 reads CASSRRQPEAFF. CDR3 DNA: TGTGCCAGCAGCCGGAGACAGCCTGAAGCTTTCTTT. The entire variable domain, with the rest obtained from reference TRBV5-6 and TRBJ1-1, is as follows: DAGVTQSPTHLIKTRGQQVTLRCSPKSGHDTVSWYQQALGQGPQFIFQYYEEEERQRGNFPDRFSGHQFPNYSSELNVNALLLGDSALYLCASSRRQPEAFFGQGTRLTVV.

This chain joins TRBV10-3 and TRBJ1-1; D gene ambiguous. The CDR3 is 12 amino acids. Trimming took 0 bases from V and 7 from J, leaving 6 bases between them. Germline V gene sequence: CDR1 ENHRY, CDR2 SYGVKD. Here the CDR3 reads CAISESANEAFF. The CDR3 bases are TGTGCCATCAGTGAGTCAGCTAATGAAGCTTTCTTT.

Note on this clonotype: This CDR3 is missing its conserved last phenylalanine or tryptophan, likely due to a read error. The chain employs TRBV19 and TRBJ1-1; perhaps TRBD1 as D (5 bases). Germline loops: CDR1 LNHDA, CDR2 SQIVND (reference sequence). V dropped 3 bases and J dropped 0 bases, with 20 bases sitting between them. This CDR3 spans 18 amino acids. The CDR3 here is CASSIVTRDAVMNTEAFL. CDR3 DNA sequence: TGTGCCAGTAGTATCGTAACCCGGGACGCTGTCATGAACACTGAAGCTTTCCTT.

This clonotype was counted at least ten times. The chain employs TRBV29-1 and TRBJ1-2, with D uncertain. The CDR3 is 14 amino acids. Germline CDR1 and CDR2: SQVTM and ANQGSEA. V was trimmed by 2 bases and J by 2 bases, leaving 12 bases between them. The CDR3 loop reads CSVELGYKNYGYTF. For the CDR3, the DNA is TGCAGCGTTGAATTGGGGTATAAGAACTATGGCTACACCTTC.

This clonotype was picked up one time. This rearrangement joins TRBV29-1 to TRBJ2-5, with 7 nucleotides matching TRBD2. J was trimmed by 2 bases and V by 3 bases; bases with no gene match: 9. This CDR3 region has 15 residues. Germline V gene lookup returns CDR1 SQVTM and CDR2 ANQGSEA. The CDR3 DNA reads TGCAGCGTTGAGCAAAGCGGGGCACGGCAAGAGACCCAGTACTTC. It encodes CSVEQSGARQETQYF.

The CDR3 nucleotides are TGCAGTGCTTTAGGGGGTACGCCCTACGAGCAGTACTTC. Translated, it gives CSALGGTPYEQYF. The chain carries TRBV20-1 and TRBJ2-7; weak D call: TRBD1 (6 bases). Trimming left V 5 bases short and J 2 bases short, with 13 bases between. This CDR3 contains 13 residues. CDR1 is DFQATT and CDR2 is SNEGSKA in the germline V gene (reference sequence).

Turning to this clonotype: The junction differs from germline at one of its ends, possibly a read error. The chain links TRBV5-1 to TRBJ2-2; 14 nucleotides match TRBD2. The CDR3 is made up of 17 amino acids. Germline CDR1 reads SGHRS; CDR2 reads YFSETQ. Here the CDR3 reads CASSPGTSGGNTGVLFF. The CDR3 region has the DNA TGCGCCAGCAGCCCCGGGACTAGCGGGGGTAACACCGGGGTGCTGTTTTTT.

This chain uses TRBV4-1 with TRBJ1-1; TRBD1 agrees at 9 bases. The V and J ends lost 2 bases and 1 base, in that order; junction bases with no gene match: 5. The CDR3 loop spans 16 amino acids. Per germline, CDR1 MGHRA and CDR2 YSYEKL. The CDR3 DNA follows: TGCGCCAGCAGCCAACCTCCGGGACAGGGGAACACTGAAGCTTTCTTT. Translating gives CASSQPPGQGNTEAFF.

This clonotype has just a few counts. The gene calls are TRBV10-3 and TRBJ1-2, with D perhaps TRBD1 (6 bases). V gave up 5 bases and J gave up 5 bases, with 12 bases separating them. CDR3 length: 13 residues. CDR1 ENHRY and CDR2 SYGVKD come from the germline V gene. The CDR3 DNA is TGTGCCATCAGTACCGGGACATCGTATGGCTACACCTTC. Residues: CAISTGTSYGYTF.